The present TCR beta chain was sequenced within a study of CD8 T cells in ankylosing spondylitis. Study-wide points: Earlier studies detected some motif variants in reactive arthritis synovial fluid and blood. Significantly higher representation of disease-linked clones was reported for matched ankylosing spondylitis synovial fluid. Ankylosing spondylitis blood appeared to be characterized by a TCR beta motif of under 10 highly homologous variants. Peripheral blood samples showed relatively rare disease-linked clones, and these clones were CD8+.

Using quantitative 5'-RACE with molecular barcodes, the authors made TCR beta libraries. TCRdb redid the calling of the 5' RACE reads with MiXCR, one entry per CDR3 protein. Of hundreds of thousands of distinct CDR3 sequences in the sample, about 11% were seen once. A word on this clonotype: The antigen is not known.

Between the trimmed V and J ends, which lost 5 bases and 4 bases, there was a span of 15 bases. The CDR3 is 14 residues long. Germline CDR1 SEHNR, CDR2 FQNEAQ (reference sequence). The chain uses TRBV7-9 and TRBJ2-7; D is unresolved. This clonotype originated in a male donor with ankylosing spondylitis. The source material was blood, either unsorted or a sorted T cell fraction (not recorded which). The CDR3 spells CASSPSTLGYEQYF. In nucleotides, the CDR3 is TGTGCCAGCAGCCCCTCAACGTTAGGGTACGAGCAGTACTTC. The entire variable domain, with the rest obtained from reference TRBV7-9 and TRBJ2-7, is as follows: DTGVSQNPRHKITKRGQNVTFRCDPISEHNRLYWYRQTLGQGPEFLTYFQNEAQLEKSRLLSDRFSAERPKGSFSTLEIQRTEQGDSAMYLCASSPSTLGYEQYFGPGTRLTVT.